The rows below give T cell receptor beta chains drawn from one sample of a study of CD8+CD57+ T cells in acquired aplastic anemia. Each CDR3 protein gets one entry after TCRdb re-called the reads with MiXCR. This table has nearly 60,000 distinct CDR3 sequences, around 50% appearing once. Material for sequencing was sorted CD4+, CD8+, or CD8+CD57+ T cells (not recorded which) from PBMCs. These receptors were collected from a human donor with aplastic anemia. The CDR3 runs from the conserved cysteine through the conserved F or W. D genes are given only for firm matches. Part of the rows lack a size; the others show once, few, many or a class for expanded clones.

size: -; D: TRBD2; V: TRBV10-1; J: TRBJ2-7; CDR3: CASSPRLAPYEQYF; DNA: TGCGCCAGCAGTCCCCGACTAGCACCTTACGAGCAGTACTTC
size: -; D: -; V: TRBV29-1; J: TRBJ2-3; CDR3: CSVGPTGDTQYF; DNA: TGCAGCGTTGGGCCTACAGGGGATACGCAGTATTTT
size: -; D: -; V: TRBV20-1; J: TRBJ1-1; CDR3: CSEGINTEAFF; DNA: TGCAGTGAAGGGATCAACACTGAAGCTTTCTTT
size: many; D: -; V: TRBV4-3; J: TRBJ2-1; CDR3: CASSQRVSEYYEQFF; DNA: TGCGCCAGCAGCCAACGGGTTTCGGAATATTATGAGCAGTTCTTC
size: many; D: -; V: TRBV7-2; J: TRBJ2-2; CDR3: CASSDRTINTGELFF; DNA: TGTGCCAGCAGCGATAGGACAATAAACACCGGGGAGCTGTTTTTT
size: many; D: -; V: TRBV6-2/TRBV6-3; J: TRBJ2-7; CDR3: CASSYRDKPYEQYF; DNA: TGTGCCAGCAGTTACCGGGACAAACCCTACGAGCAGTACTTC
size: -; D: -; V: TRBV29-1; J: TRBJ1-1; CDR3: CSVVEQTNTEAFF; DNA: TGCAGCGTTGTAGAACAGACCAACACTGAAGCTTTCTTT
size: -; D: -; V: TRBV25-1; J: TRBJ1-1; CDR3: CASSGMNTEAFF; DNA: TGTGCCAGCAGTGGTATGAACACTGAAGCTTTCTTT
size: -; D: -; V: TRBV20-1; J: TRBJ1-6; CDR3: CSARVPQGALHF; DNA: TGCAGTGCTAGAGTCCCACAAGGAGCCCTCCACTTT
size: many; D: -; V: TRBV9; J: TRBJ2-3; CDR3: CASRAGITDTQYF; DNA: TGTGCCAGTCGGGCGGGGATCACAGATACGCAGTATTTT
size: many; D: -; V: TRBV29-1; J: TRBJ1-5; CDR3: CSATGWVRPSENQPQHF; DNA: TGCAGCGCCACCGGTTGGGTCAGGCCCTCTGAAAATCAGCCCCAGCATTTT
size: -; D: -; V: TRBV10-3; J: TRBJ2-2; CDR3: CAIRVSGRRNTGELFF; DNA: TGTGCCATCAGAGTGAGTGGCCGGAGGAACACCGGGGAGCTGTTTTTT
size: -; D: -; V: TRBV25-1; J: TRBJ2-1; CDR3: CASSNSARRNNEQFF; DNA: TGTGCCAGCAGTAATTCGGCGAGAAGAAACAATGAGCAGTTCTTC
size: -; D: -; V: TRBV10-3; J: TRBJ2-6; CDR3: CAISEQSSSGANVLTF; DNA: TGTGCCATCAGTGAGCAGTCCTCTTCTGGGGCCAACGTCCTGACTTTC
size: many; D: -; V: TRBV6-2/TRBV6-3; J: TRBJ1-1; CDR3: CASRPQGWYTEAFF; DNA: TGTGCCAGCAGGCCGCAGGGGTGGTACACTGAAGCTTTCTTT
size: -; D: TRBD1; V: TRBV14; J: TRBJ2-1; CDR3: CASSQDLFGTGLSYNEQFF; DNA: TGTGCCAGCAGCCAAGATCTGTTCGGGACAGGGTTAAGCTACAATGAGCAGTTCTTC
size: -; D: -; V: TRBV10-3; J: TRBJ2-7; CDR3: CAISDSSLGVTLGYEQYF; DNA: TGTGCCATCAGTGACTCTTCCTTGGGGGTGACCCTAGGCTACGAGCAGTACTTC
size: -; D: -; V: TRBV7-6; J: TRBJ1-2; CDR3: CASSLVPFDGYTF; DNA: TGTGCCAGCAGCTTAGTACCCTTTGATGGCTACACCTTC
size: -; D: -; V: TRBV20-1; J: TRBJ1-5; CDR3: CSARDRSESQPQHF; DNA: TGCAGTGCTAGAGATCGGTCGGAGTCCCAGCCCCAGCATTTT
size: many; D: -; V: TRBV12-3/TRBV12-4; J: TRBJ1-3; CDR3: CASSLGAPFSGNTIYF; DNA: TGTGCCAGCAGCTTAGGGGCCCCGTTCTCTGGAAACACCATATATTTT
size: -; D: -; V: TRBV12-3/TRBV12-4; J: TRBJ2-1; CDR3: CASSLDVEGYEQFF; DNA: TGTGCCAGCAGTTTGGATGTTGAGGGATATGAGCAGTTCTTC
size: many; D: -; V: TRBV28; J: TRBJ1-2; CDR3: CASTPGIVGGYTF; DNA: TGTGCCAGCACCCCGGGGATCGTTGGCGGCTACACCTTC
size: many; D: -; V: TRBV5-1; J: TRBJ2-3; CDR3: CASRYRDFYTDTQYF; DNA: TGCGCCAGCAGATATAGGGATTTTTACACAGATACGCAGTATTTT
size: once; D: -; V: TRBV2; J: TRBJ2-1; CDR3: CASGPEDGYNEQFF; DNA: TGTGCCAGCGGTCCAGAGGACGGATACAATGAGCAGTTCTTC
size: -; D: -; V: TRBV25-1; J: TRBJ2-7; CDR3: CASSELNRASEQYF; DNA: TGTGCCAGCAGTGAGTTGAACAGGGCCAGCGAGCAGTACTTC
size: many; D: TRBD2; V: TRBV5-4; J: TRBJ2-3; CDR3: CASSLGLAGGLTIIDTQYF; DNA: TGTGCCAGCAGCCTGGGACTAGCGGGGGGGCTTACCATCATAGATACGCAGTATTTT